These 15 T cell receptor beta chains share one sample of origin, sequenced in a study of T-cell reconstitution after alpha-beta-depleted transplantation in children. Preparation of the TCRbeta library used unique molecular identifiers. TCRdb re-called the PCR reads with MiXCR, one entry per CDR3 protein. The table has more than 500,000 distinct CDR3 sequences, 9.5% to 12% seen once. The specimen was PBMCs, mostly from graft donor cells, collected 180 days after TCRalphabeta/CD19-depleted stem cell transplant. The receptors were sampled from a female patient aged 2-9 years who had a stem cell transplant for aplastic anemia, so the T cells may come from the graft donor.

This clonotype showed up just a few times. The chain joins TRBV7-2 to TRBJ2-1; D is possibly TRBD1 (5 bases). The CDR3 has 13 amino acids. Germline CDR1 reads SGHTA; CDR2 reads FQGNSA. Trimming removed 5 bases from V and 8 bases from J, with 13 bases in between. In nucleotides, the CDR3 is TGTGCCAGCAGCACCTACAGGTGGTATGAGCAGTTCTTC. It yields the protein CASSTYRWYEQFF.

J is TRBJ2-1 and V is TRBV24-1, with 13 bases fitting TRBD2. The CDR3 is 18 residues long. V lost 1 base, J lost 8 bases, and 10 bases stayed unmatched. Germline CDR1 and CDR2: KGHDR and SFDVKD. The CDR3 reads CATSDFRPWTSGSDEQFF. CDR3 bases: TGTGCCACCAGTGATTTTAGACCCTGGACTAGCGGGAGCGATGAGCAGTTCTTC.

CDR3 bases: TGTGCCATCAGGGGAGTTTATAATTCACCCCTCCACTTT. Translating it yields CAIRGVYNSPLHF. The chain links TRBV10-3 to TRBJ1-6; D gene unclear. V was trimmed by 6 bases and J by 4 bases, leaving 7 bases between them. The germline CDR1 and CDR2 sequences are ENHRY and SYGVKD. The CDR3 runs to 13 residues.

The chain joins TRBV18 to TRBJ2-1; D gene unclear. Trimming pared 3 bases from V and 7 bases from J, leaving 13 bases between. CDR3 length: 14 amino acids. Germline V gene data show CDR1 as KGHSH and CDR2 as LQKENI. The CDR3 here is CASSPYNLGNEQFF. CDR3 nucleotide sequence: TGTGCCAGCTCACCTTATAACCTTGGGAATGAGCAGTTCTTC.

The chain uses TRBV7-2 and TRBJ2-7; 11 nucleotides line up with TRBD2. With 5 bases clipped from V and 5 bases from J, the junction kept 5 bases outside the gene matches. CDR1 SGHTA and CDR2 FQGNSA come from the germline V gene. The CDR3 runs to 14 residues. This chain's CDR3 is CASSRLAGYHEQYV. The CDR3 nucleotides read TGTGCCAGCAGCCGACTAGCGGGATACCACGAGCAGTACGTC.

This clonotype turned up a few times. J is TRBJ1-5 and V is TRBV12-3 or TRBV12-4; TRBD1 aligns across 12 bases. The V segment lost 8 bases and the J segment 6 bases; nucleotides outside the gene matches: 5. This CDR3 contains 14 residues. The CDR3: CASRDRGPSQPQHF. In DNA form, the CDR3 reads TGTGCCAGCCGGGACAGGGGGCCGAGTCAGCCCCAGCATTTT.

The V and J genes are TRBV20-1 and TRBJ2-7; 13 positions agree with TRBD2. The V segment lost 5 bases and the J segment 6 bases; nucleotides outside the gene matches: 10. This CDR3 is 15 amino acids long. Germline V gene lookup returns CDR1 DFQATT and CDR2 SNEGSKA (reference sequence). In DNA, the CDR3 is TGCAGTGCTGACCATACCGGGACTAGCGGGACCGAGCAGTACTTC. Its protein product is CSADHTGTSGTEQYF.

This clonotype was counted between two and nine times. The J gene is TRBJ1-1, the V gene TRBV27; TRBD1 is a possible D gene (5 bases). Germline CDR1 and CDR2: MNHEY and SMNVEV (reference sequence). V lost 5 bases and J 1 base, leaving 14 bases between the germline ends. This CDR3 spans 15 amino acids. Here the CDR3 DNA reads TGTGCCAGCAGTAAAACGGGACGGAGGAACACTGAAGCTTTCTTT. Protein: CASSKTGRRNTEAFF.

This clonotype was detected a few times. This sequence joins TRBV20-1 and TRBJ2-5; 9 bases map to TRBD2. The CDR3 length is 16 residues. V lost 6 bases, J lost 5 bases, and 16 bases stayed unmatched. Germline V gene data show CDR1 as DFQATT and CDR2 as SNEGSKA (reference sequence). CDR3 amino acids: CSANLAASGKRETQYF. CDR3 DNA: TGCAGTGCCAACCTCGCGGCTAGCGGGAAGCGGGAGACCCAGTACTTC.

The CDR3 bases are TGTGCCAGCAGCTTAGGGACTAGCGGGGGCTACGAGCAGTACGTC. This encodes CASSLGTSGGYEQYV. The chain uses TRBV13 and TRBJ2-7; 12 nucleotides match TRBD2. This CDR3 contains 15 residues. The germline V gene has CDR1 PRHDT and CDR2 FYEKMQ (reference sequence). The J segment lost 3 bases and the V segment lost 0 bases, leaving 0 bases of the junction unmatched.

This clonotype was counted at least ten times. The chain combines TRBV5-1 with TRBJ1-4; D call uncertain. Germline CDR1 reads SGHRS; CDR2 reads YFSETQ. Between the trimmed V and J ends, which lost 0 bases and 4 bases, there was a span of 13 bases. The CDR3 is made up of 16 amino acids. The CDR3 nucleotides are TGCGCCAGCAGCTTGGCCCTCCCTGGAGATAATGAAAAACTGTTTTTT. It encodes CASSLALPGDNEKLFF.

This clonotype has a count of ten or more. The chain employs TRBV4-2 and TRBJ1-4, with D perhaps TRBD1 (6 bases). The CDR3 is 15 residues long. Trimming removed 4 bases from V and 8 bases from J, with 17 bases in between. CDR1 is LGHNA and CDR2 is YNFKEQ in the germline V gene. As DNA, the CDR3 is TGTGCCAGCAGCCGCCTTGGGGGGCGCCAGGAAAAACTGTTTTTT. It codes for CASSRLGGRQEKLFF.

This clonotype was picked up many times. This chain connects TRBV29-1 to TRBJ2-2; D tentatively fits TRBD1 or TRBD2 (5 bases each). The CDR3 loop spans 15 amino acids. V lost 7 bases and J lost 3, with 18 bases in between. CDR1 and CDR2 (germline): SQVTM, ANQGSEA. CDR3 in amino acids: CSAATPGGYTGELFF. CDR3 coding DNA: TGCAGCGCCGCTACGCCTGGGGGATACACCGGGGAGCTGTTTTTT.

This clonotype was counted many times. The rearrangement uses TRBV29-1 and TRBJ2-5; the match to TRBD1 covers 8 bases. Germline-derived CDR1 and CDR2 are SQVTM and ANQGSEA. CDR3 size: 17 residues. V lost 4 bases to trimming and J lost 0 bases; unmatched junction nucleotides: 13. The CDR3 DNA reads as TGCAGCGTTGGGCTAGGGCCAAGGACAGGGTACCAAGAGACCCAGTACTTC. Translating it yields CSVGLGPRTGYQETQYF.

This chain uses TRBV29-1 with TRBJ1-1; D perhaps matches TRBD1 (5 bases). This CDR3 is built from 11 residues. The germline CDR1 and CDR2 sequences are SQVTM and ANQGSEA. V was pared by 2 bases and J by 6 bases, with 7 bases between. CDR3 coding DNA: TGCAGCGTTGAACAGGGAGCTGAAGCTTTCTTT. This sequence encodes CSVEQGAEAFF.